The 13 T cell receptor beta chains given below trace back to one sample, sequenced in a study of blood T cell repertoires in COVID-19. The assay was immunoSEQ multiplex PCR, and TCRdb's table has in-frame clones only and misses some. The sample lists roughly 180,000 clones, 65% to 85% occurring once. The sequenced sample was PBMCs or T cells enriched from blood (not recorded which). The receptors originated from a woman aged 60-75 years who had recovered from COVID-19.

V usage is TRBV6-5 and J usage is TRBJ1-6; D call uncertain. V lost 7 bases to trimming and J lost 0 bases, with 10 bases between them. CDR1 is MNHEY, CDR2 SVGAGI, per germline. The CDR3 has 15 amino acids. The CDR3 nucleotides are TGTGCCAGCATTTATGTCAGCTCCTATAATTCACCCCTCCACTTT. Amino acids: CASIYVSSYNSPLHF.

The rearrangement joins TRBV6-6 to TRBJ1-1; D is perhaps TRBD1 (6 bases). The CDR3 has 16 amino acids. Germline V lookup: CDR1 MNHNY, CDR2 SVGAGI (reference sequence). V was cut by 0 bases and J by 0 bases, with 11 bases left in between. The DNA of the CDR3 is TGTGCCAGCAGTTACTCCCAGGGGTTCTTGAACACTGAAGCTTTCTTT. This sequence encodes CASSYSQGFLNTEAFF.

The chain is built from TRBV29-1 and TRBJ2-2; maybe TRBD1 (7 bases). From germline, CDR1 is SQVTM and CDR2 ANQGSEA. The ends were cut back, 0 bases at V and 6 bases at J, with 11 bases in the middle. The CDR3 runs 14 residues. The DNA for the CDR3 is TGCAGCGTTGAAGATTCCAGGGGGGCCGGGGAGCTGTTTTTT. Its translation is CSVEDSRGAGELFF.

The rearrangement links TRBV30 to TRBJ2-7, with 7 bases that match TRBD1. The germline V gene encodes CDR1 GTSNPN and CDR2 SVGIG (reference sequence). This CDR3 region has 12 residues. Germline trimming cut 3 bases from V and 3 bases from J; bases unmatched to any gene: 2. The CDR3 sequence: CAWRGDSYEQYF. The DNA for the CDR3 is TGTGCCTGGAGGGGGGACAGCTACGAGCAGTACTTC.

This sequence joins TRBV9 and TRBJ2-2, with 7 nucleotides matching TRBD2. Trimming took 4 bases from V and 5 from J; bases not matched to a gene: 2. Germline values: CDR1 SGDLS, CDR2 YYNGEE. This CDR3 is 13 amino acids long. The chain's CDR3 is CASSPGRTGELFF. In DNA form, the CDR3 reads TGTGCCAGCAGCCCCGGGAGGACCGGGGAGCTGTTTTTT.

This clone has a handful of counts. Compared with germline, one end of the junction differs, possibly owing to a read error. V usage is TRBV5-1 and J usage is TRBJ1-1; tentative D call: TRBD1 (6 bases). This CDR3 contains 14 residues. Germline V gene data show CDR1 as SGHRS and CDR2 as YFSETQ. Here the CDR3 DNA reads TGCGCCAGCAGCTTGGGGGCAACCCCAGGGGCGCTGTCCTTT. It encodes CASSLGATPGALSF.

For this clone: Different DNA sequences within this sample yield the same CDR3. V and J are TRBV27 and TRBJ2-3; 7 bases are a match to TRBD2. Germline values: CDR1 MNHEY, CDR2 SMNVEV (reference sequence). Trimming at V came to 3 bases and at J to 2 bases, leaving 8 bases not matched to a gene. The CDR3 runs to 16 residues. CDR3 coding DNA: TGTGCCAGCAGTTTTTCCCTGGGGGGGTCCACAGATACGCAGTATTTT. Residues: CASSFSLGGSTDTQYF.

The genes are TRBV6-1 and TRBJ1-4; maybe TRBD1 (5 bases). This CDR3 has 12 residues. CDR1 and CDR2 from the germline V gene are MNHNS and SASEGT. Trimming removed 1 base from V and 12 bases from J, with 9 bases in between. The CDR3 protein is CASSEVGVQLFF. The CDR3 DNA is TGTGCCAGCAGTGAAGTAGGGGTACAACTGTTTTTT.

This sequence joins TRBV12-5 and TRBJ1-1; D gene uncertain. V shed 4 bases and J shed 0 bases, with 12 bases lying between them. The germline CDR1 and CDR2 sequences are LGHNT and FRNRAP. CDR3 size: 15 residues. CDR3 bases: TGTGCTAGTGGTTCGAGATCAACGGTGAACACTGAAGCTTTCTTT. Residues: CASGSRSTVNTEAFF.

This chain connects TRBV6-1 to TRBJ1-4; TRBD1 matches 8 bases. The CDR3 contains 15 residues. V lost 2 bases and J lost 7; bases outside the gene matches: 6. Germline-derived CDR1 and CDR2 are MNHNS and SASEGT. The CDR3 sequence is CASSERTGGSEKLFF. The CDR3 coding sequence is TGTGCCAGCAGTGAACGTACAGGGGGAAGTGAAAAACTGTTTTTT.

V is TRBV18 and J is TRBJ1-2; TRBD1 is a possible D gene (5 bases). V lost 3 bases to trimming and J lost 4 bases, with 12 bases between them. Germline CDR1 KGHSH, CDR2 LQKENI. The CDR3 spans 14 residues. CDR3 amino acids: CASSPGQGSYGYTF. CDR3 DNA sequence: TGTGCCAGCTCACCGGGGCAGGGTAGCTATGGCTACACCTTC. Based on the CDR3 plus reference TRBV18 and TRBJ1-2, the full variable domain is NAGVMQNPRHLVRRRGQEARLRCSPMKGHSHVYWYRQLPEEGLKFMVYLQKENIIDESGMPKERFSAEFPKEGPSILRIQQVVRGDSAAYFCASSPGQGSYGYTFGSGTRLTVV.

This sequence joins TRBV9 and TRBJ1-6, with 9 bases matching TRBD1. In germline, CDR1 is SGDLS, CDR2 YYNGEE. V gave up 0 bases and J gave up 13 bases; unmatched junction bases: 8. The CDR3 sequence is 15 residues long. The CDR3 loop reads CASSVGDDRGSPLHF. CDR3 in DNA: TGTGCCAGCAGCGTAGGGGATGACAGGGGGTCGCCCCTCCACTTT.

The rearrangement joins TRBV6-1 to TRBJ1-2; TRBD1 is a possible D gene (6 bases). With 1 base removed from V and 4 bases from J, the gap between germline ends came to 13 bases. The length of the CDR3 is 15 residues. Germline-derived CDR1 and CDR2 are MNHNS and SASEGT. CDR3 residues: CASSEGGGQSYGYTF. In DNA, the CDR3 is TGTGCCAGCAGTGAAGGCGGCGGACAGAGCTATGGCTACACCTTC.